This T cell receptor (beta chain) originates from a study of shared clonotypes between healthy human individuals. At the level of the study: The cohort had a couple of women and a few men, ages 18 to 49. Overall study findings and caveats: On the whole, naive subsets had larger estimated richness than memory subsets had. Despite large depth, rarefaction showed incomplete sorted-subset sequencing.

Sequencing used immunoSEQ multiplex PCR; TCRdb keeps in-frame clones, though not all of them. The sample has over a million clones, about 84% seen once. A remark on this clone: The antigen is undetermined.

The V gene's germline CDR1 is SGHAT and CDR2 FQDESV (reference sequence). This CDR3 is 16 amino acids long. The V and J ends lost 4 bases and 2 bases respectively, with 16 bases between them. The TCR was taken from a man between 18 and 29 years old in good health. Some clones in this sample may be carry-over from other donors' samples. This sequence joins TRBV11-1 and TRBJ2-3; D may correspond to TRBD1 or TRBD2 (6 bases each). The sequenced sample consisted of memory CD4+ T cells from PBMCs. Noted subset: CD45RA-negative fraction. The CDR3 DNA reads TGTGCCAGCAGCTCCTCGGGGGCAGCCTTCACAGATACGCAGTATTTT. Protein sequence: CASSSSGAAFTDTQYF.